The 25 T cell receptor beta chains listed next were all sequenced from one sample in a study of OX40 agonist ivuxolimab in advanced cancers. Sequencing was performed with immunoSEQ multiplex PCR; in TCRdb, only in-frame clones are kept and a portion is missing. The repertoire holds about 37,000 clones, with roughly four fifths as singletons. Source: CD4+ or CD8+ T cells sorted from blood, taken in a trial of the OX40 agonist ivuxolimab. All receptors come from an adult with an advanced solid tumor such as melanoma, head and neck, liver or kidney cancer.

The V call is TRBV5-1, the J call TRBJ2-7; the match to TRBD1 covers 9 bases. Germline CDR1 reads SGHRS; CDR2 reads YFSETQ. The V gene end was trimmed by 1 base and the J gene end by 5 bases; junction bases not matched to a gene: 1. The CDR3 totals 13 residues. The CDR3 bases are TGCGCCAGCAGCTTGTGGACAGGGGACGAGCAGTACTTC. Protein product: CASSLWTGDEQYF. Drawing the rest from reference TRBV5-1 and TRBJ2-7, the complete variable domain is KAGVTQTPRYLIKTRGQQVTLSCSPISGHRSVSWYQQTPGQGLQFLFEYFSETQRNKGNFPGRFSGRQFSNSRSEMNVSTLELGDSALYLCASSLWTGDEQYFGPGTRLTVT.

This rearrangement joins TRBV7-3 to TRBJ2-5; D is possibly TRBD2 (7 bases). Germline lookup yields CDR1 SGHTA and CDR2 FQGTGA. The germline V and J ends were trimmed by 3 bases and 1 base, with 15 bases remaining between them. The CDR3 loop spans 16 amino acids. This CDR3 reads CASSLGLGGPQETQYF. CDR3 sequence (DNA): TGTGCCAGCAGCTTGGGTCTGGGGGGGCCCCAAGAGACCCAGTACTTC.

Comment on this clone: At one end the junction does not follow the germline gene, possibly because of a read error. The chain has TRBV4-1 and TRBJ1-1, with 7 bases fitting TRBD1. CDR1 MGHRA and CDR2 YSYEKL come from the germline V gene. CDR3 length: 18 amino acids. CDR3 region: CASSQDFGTATLNPEAFF. The CDR3 DNA reads TGCGCCAGCAGCCAAGATTTTGGGACAGCTACCCTGAACCCTGAAGCTTTCTTT.

The V call is TRBV5-1, the J call TRBJ2-1, with D maybe TRBD2 (6 bases). Per the germline V gene, CDR1 is SGHRS and CDR2 is YFSETQ. V was pared by 5 bases and J by 0 bases, with 6 bases between. The CDR3 runs 13 residues. The CDR3 DNA is TGCGCCAGCAGGACTAGCTCCTACAATGAGCAGTTCTTC. Protein product: CASRTSSYNEQFF. The variable domain in full, completed from reference TRBV5-1 and TRBJ2-1, reads KAGVTQTPRYLIKTRGQQVTLSCSPISGHRSVSWYQQTPGQGLQFLFEYFSETQRNKGNFPGRFSGRQFSNSRSEMNVSTLELGDSALYLCASRTSSYNEQFFGPGTRLTVL.

V is TRBV28 and J is TRBJ1-3; 10 positions match TRBD1. CDR1 MDHEN and CDR2 SYDVKM come from the germline V gene. V was clipped by 4 bases and J by 3 bases; unmatched bases: 12. This CDR3 has 18 residues. CDR3 nucleotide sequence: TGTGCCAGCAGTTCCCAGGACCAGGACAGGGGGGATGGAAACACCATATATTTT. This sequence encodes CASSSQDQDRGDGNTIYF.

A remark on this clone: Additional DNA sequences in this sample encode the identical CDR3. The V and J genes are TRBV6-4 and TRBJ2-1; possibly TRBD2 for D (6 bases). Germline CDR1 reads MRHNA; CDR2 reads SNTAGT. Trimming left V 5 bases short and J 3 bases short, with 11 bases between. CDR3 length: 14 residues. This chain's CDR3 is CASSRGGDYNEQFF. CDR3 DNA sequence: TGTGCCAGCAGTAGGGGCGGGGACTACAATGAGCAGTTCTTC.

The CDR3 loop reads CASSLDRDRGMEETQYF. CDR3 sequence (DNA): TGTGCCAGCAGCTTAGATAGGGACAGGGGGATGGAAGAGACCCAGTACTTC. The gene calls are TRBV7-2 and TRBJ2-5; 11 bases map to TRBD1. V lost 1 base to trimming and J lost 3 bases; unmatched junction nucleotides: 7. Germline loops: CDR1 SGHTA, CDR2 FQGNSA. The CDR3 is made up of 17 amino acids.

This clone was found many times. The chain links TRBV9 to TRBJ2-7; TRBD2 agrees at 10 bases. CDR1 SGDLS and CDR2 YYNGEE come from the germline V gene. V was pared by 1 base and J by 2 bases, with 6 bases of the junction left unmatched. The CDR3 runs 16 residues. CDR3 DNA sequence: TGTGCCAGCAGCGTAACTTCCGGGACTAGCGCCTACGAGCAGTACTTC. Translation: CASSVTSGTSAYEQYF.

J is TRBJ2-1 and V is TRBV27; no clear D gene. The CDR3 length is 12 residues. Germline V gene data show CDR1 as MNHEY and CDR2 as SMNVEV (reference sequence). V was trimmed by 3 bases and J by 6 bases, leaving 6 bases between them. CDR3 loop: CASSFQSNEQFF. The CDR3 region has the DNA TGTGCCAGCAGTTTCCAAAGCAATGAGCAGTTCTTC.

V usage is TRBV4-1 and J usage is TRBJ2-7, with D possibly being TRBD1 (6 bases). Germline values: CDR1 MGHRA, CDR2 YSYEKL. This CDR3 region has 15 residues. V lost 0 bases to trimming and J lost 2 bases, with 11 bases between them. Here the CDR3 DNA reads TGCGCCAGCAGCCAAGATTTCGAGGGGGCCTACGAGCAGTACTTC. Protein sequence: CASSQDFEGAYEQYF.

J is TRBJ2-7 and V is TRBV5-8; 11 bases are a match to TRBD1. V was pared by 2 bases and J by 5 bases, with 3 bases of the junction left unmatched. This CDR3 has 14 amino acids. CDR1 is SGHTS, CDR2 YDEGEE, per germline. CDR3 nucleotides: TGTGCCAGCAGCTTACGGACAGGGGGCAACGAGCAGTACTTC. Protein sequence: CASSLRTGGNEQYF. The entire variable domain, with the rest obtained from reference TRBV5-8 and TRBJ2-7, is as follows: EAGVTQSPTHLIKTRGQQATLRCSPISGHTSVYWYQQALGLGLQFLLWYDEGEERNRGNFPPRFSGRQFPNYSSELNVNALELEDSALYLCASSLRTGGNEQYFGPGTRLTVT.

This rearrangement joins TRBV30 to TRBJ2-1; the D gene is possibly TRBD1 (6 bases). Trimming cost V 5 bases and J 4 bases, with 18 bases left between them. Germline lookup yields CDR1 GTSNPN and CDR2 SVGIG (reference sequence). The CDR3 totals 15 residues. The chain's CDR3 is CAWGLGGEGYNEQFF. The CDR3 DNA reads as TGTGCCTGGGGCCTAGGGGGAGAGGGGTACAATGAGCAGTTCTTC. The full variable domain, with the rest looked up from reference TRBV30 and TRBJ2-1, is SQTIHQWPATLVQPVGSPLSLECTVEGTSNPNLYWYRQAAGRGLQLLFYSVGIGQISSEVPQNLSASRPQDRQFILSSKKLLLSDSGFYLCAWGLGGEGYNEQFFGPGTRLTVL.

The CDR3 region has the DNA TGTGCCACCCAACGGGACGACTCCTACGAGCAGTACTTC. Translating it yields CATQRDDSYEQYF. This sequence joins TRBV6-4 and TRBJ2-7; D is tentatively TRBD1 or TRBD2 (5 bases each). The V and J ends lost 10 bases and 0 bases respectively, with 13 bases between them. This CDR3 comprises 13 residues. CDR1 and CDR2 (germline): MRHNA, SNTAGT.

This rearrangement joins TRBV5-1 to TRBJ1-1; 10 bases fit TRBD1. The CDR3 consists of 15 residues. J gave up 5 bases and V 0 bases, and 4 bases lay outside the gene matches. Germline-derived CDR1 and CDR2 are SGHRS and YFSETQ. The CDR3 reads CASSLDGTGETEAFF. As DNA, the CDR3 is TGCGCCAGCAGCTTGGACGGGACAGGGGAGACTGAAGCTTTCTTT.

The J gene is TRBJ2-5, the V gene TRBV28; 8 positions agree with TRBD1. Per the germline V gene, CDR1 is MDHEN and CDR2 is SYDVKM. This CDR3 is 13 amino acids long. Trimming at V came to 6 bases and at J to 5 bases, leaving 5 bases not matched to a gene. The CDR3 coding sequence is TGTGCCAGCAGGGACAGGGTGAGGGAGACCCAGTACTTC. Residues: CASRDRVRETQYF.

The chain links TRBV19 to TRBJ1-1, with a possible D match to TRBD1 (6 bases). The CDR3 extends over 15 amino acids. In germline, CDR1 is LNHDA, CDR2 SQIVND (reference sequence). V gave up 7 bases and J gave up 3 bases, with 18 bases separating them. DNA of the CDR3: TGTGCCAGTAATTTTTTGGGGGGCGTGGACACTGAAGCTTTCTTT. It is translated as CASNFLGGVDTEAFF.

The sample holds one count of this clone. V usage is TRBV7-6 and J usage is TRBJ1-3, with D hard to call. The CDR3 has 16 residues. The V end lost 5 bases, the J end lost 0 bases, and 14 bases lay between the germline ends. Per the germline V gene, CDR1 is SGHVS and CDR2 is FNYEAQ. CDR3 amino acids: CASSPPYIGSGNTIYF. DNA of the CDR3: TGTGCCAGCAGCCCTCCTTATATAGGCTCTGGAAACACCATATATTTT.

CDR3 in amino acids: CASSIEAGGILDEQYF. The DNA for the CDR3 is TGTGCCAGTAGTATAGAGGCAGGGGGGATTCTGGACGAGCAGTACTTC. This chain links TRBV19 with TRBJ2-7; possible D gene TRBD1, 7 bases. V dropped 0 bases and J dropped 5 bases, with 17 bases sitting between them. The CDR3 has 16 amino acids. Germline-derived CDR1 and CDR2 are LNHDA and SQIVND (reference sequence).

The J gene is TRBJ1-5, the V gene TRBV6-6; D is unresolved. Germline V CDR1 and CDR2: MNHNY, SVGAGI (reference sequence). Trimming stripped 7 bases from V and 9 bases from J, with 16 bases between. The CDR3 length is 13 residues. Here the CDR3 reads CASIDSPIGPQHF. The CDR3 nucleotides are TGTGCCAGCATCGATTCGCCAATTGGGCCCCAGCATTTT.

About this clone: The junction and the germline gene differ at one end; a read error may be behind it. J is TRBJ2-2 and V is TRBV7-7, with D perhaps matching TRBD1 or TRBD2 (5 bases each). From germline, CDR1 is SSHAT and CDR2 FNYEAQ (reference sequence). The CDR3 runs 13 residues. CDR3 sequence (DNA): TGTGCTAGCAGCAGGGACCTCACCGGGGAGCTGTTTTTT. Its translation: CASSRDLTGELFF.

J is TRBJ1-3 and V is TRBV6-5; D might be TRBD1 (5 bases). There are 14 residues in the CDR3. The germline V gene has CDR1 MNHEY and CDR2 SVGAGI. V was trimmed by 2 bases and J by 2 bases, leaving 7 bases between them. The CDR3 DNA reads TGTGCCAGCAGTTACGGGGGGACTGGAAACACCATATATTTT. Amino acids: CASSYGGTGNTIYF.

The V and J genes are TRBV6-5 and TRBJ1-1, with D tentatively TRBD1 (5 bases). V lost 2 bases and J lost 5, with 6 bases in between. CDR3 length: 12 residues. Germline CDR1 reads MNHEY; CDR2 reads SVGAGI. The CDR3 loop is CASSYEGTEAFF. For the CDR3, the DNA is TGTGCCAGCAGTTACGAGGGGACTGAAGCTTTCTTT.

This clone was detected once. This chain connects TRBV5-5 to TRBJ2-2, with D maybe TRBD1 (6 bases). This CDR3 has 13 amino acids. Trimming removed 10 bases at V and 3 bases at J, with 13 bases between. Looked up from germline, CDR1 is SGHKS and CDR2 is YYEKEE (reference sequence). This CDR3 is CAAGGLDTGELFF. CDR3 in DNA: TGTGCCGCTGGGGGCTTGGACACCGGGGAGCTGTTTTTT.

V gene TRBV27 combines with J gene TRBJ1-2, with D perhaps matching TRBD1 (6 bases). The CDR3 runs 12 residues. Germline V CDR1 and CDR2: MNHEY, SMNVEV (reference sequence). With 7 bases removed from V and 0 bases from J, the gap between germline ends came to 6 bases. This chain's CDR3 is CASKGANYGYTF. DNA for the CDR3: TGTGCCAGCAAGGGGGCTAACTATGGCTACACCTTC.

V gene TRBV4-2 combines with J gene TRBJ1-2; D not resolved. The V gene lost 1 base and the J gene lost 0 bases, with 9 bases spanning the gap. The CDR3 contains 15 residues. CDR1 is LGHNA and CDR2 is YNFKEQ in the germline V gene. CDR3 in amino acids: CASSQAEPANYGYTF. The CDR3 nucleotides read TGTGCCAGCAGCCAAGCAGAGCCGGCTAACTATGGCTACACCTTC.